This T cell receptor beta chain was observed in a study of T cells after yellow fever vaccination. Study overall: Those fractions that held only low numbers of cells were prepared using the SMART-Seq v4 Ultra Low Input RNA kit.

This clonotype was seen a handful of times. Its antigen is unidentified. TCRdb independently ran MiXCR on the 5' RACE reads; one entry per CDR3 protein. The data show approximately 580,000 distinct CDR3 sequences, 17% seen once. Study-level points and caveats: Primary-vaccination clones mostly resurfaced post-booster (96% CD4, roughly 90% CD8). Shared CD4/CD8 clonotypes were a small share, likely from convergent recombination. Within FACS-sorted repertoires, abundant clonotypes contaminating from the bulk population could be present.

The specimen was PBMCs, collected 5 days after the first yellow fever vaccination. The receptor comes from a man aged 18 to 29 who received the YFV17D yellow fever vaccine.

The CDR3 nucleotides read TGTGCCAGCAGTTACCTTGGGACTCACAATGAGCAGTTCTTC. Translating gives CASSYLGTHNEQFF. This chain links TRBV6-2 or TRBV6-3 with TRBJ2-1, with D perhaps matching TRBD2 (6 bases). The CDR3 spans 14 residues. V was clipped by 2 bases and J by 5 bases, with 10 bases between them. Germline CDR1 MNHEY, CDR2 SVGEGT.